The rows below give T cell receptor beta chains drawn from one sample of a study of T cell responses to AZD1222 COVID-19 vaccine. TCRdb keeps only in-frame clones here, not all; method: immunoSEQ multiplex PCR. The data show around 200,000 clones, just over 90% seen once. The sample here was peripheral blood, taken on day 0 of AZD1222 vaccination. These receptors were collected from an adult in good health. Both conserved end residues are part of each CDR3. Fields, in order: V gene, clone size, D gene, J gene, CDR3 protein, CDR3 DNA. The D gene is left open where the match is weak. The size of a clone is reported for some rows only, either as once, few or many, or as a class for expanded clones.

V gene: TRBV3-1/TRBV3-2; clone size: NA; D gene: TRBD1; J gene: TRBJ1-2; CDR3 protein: CASSQEGTGRYGYTF; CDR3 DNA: TGTGCCAGCAGCCAAGAAGGGACAGGAAGGTATGGCTACACCTTC
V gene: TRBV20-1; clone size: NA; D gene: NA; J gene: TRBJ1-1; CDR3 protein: CSASSRGRDTEAFF; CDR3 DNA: TGCAGTGCTAGTTCTCGGGGGAGGGACACTGAAGCTTTCTTT
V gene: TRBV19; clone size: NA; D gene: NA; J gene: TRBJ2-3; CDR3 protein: CATRLEFGTDTQYF; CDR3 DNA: TGTGCCACCCGACTGGAGTTCGGCACAGATACGCAGTATTTT
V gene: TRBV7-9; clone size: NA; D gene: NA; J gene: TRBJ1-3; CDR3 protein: CASSPAGGRVWNTIYF; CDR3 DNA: TGTGCCAGCAGCCCAGCCGGGGGGAGGGTTTGGAACACCATATATTTT
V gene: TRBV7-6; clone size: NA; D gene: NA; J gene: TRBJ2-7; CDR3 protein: CASSLVSGQHIQYF; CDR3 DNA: TGTGCCAGCAGCTTAGTGTCTGGACAGCACATCCAGTACTTC
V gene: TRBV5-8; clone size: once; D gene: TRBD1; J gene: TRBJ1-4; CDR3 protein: CASRPGGAGEKLFF; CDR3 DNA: TGTGCCAGCAGACCAGGGGGCGCCGGTGAAAAACTGTTTTTT
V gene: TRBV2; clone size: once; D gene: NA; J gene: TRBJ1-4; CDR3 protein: CASIRGGEEKLFF; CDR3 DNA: TGTGCCAGCATTCGGGGAGGGGAGGAAAAACTGTTTTTT
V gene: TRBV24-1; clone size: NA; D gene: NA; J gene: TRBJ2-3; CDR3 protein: CATSDPGASGDTQYF; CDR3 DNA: TGTGCCACCAGTGATCCCGGGGCTTCGGGGGATACGCAGTATTTT
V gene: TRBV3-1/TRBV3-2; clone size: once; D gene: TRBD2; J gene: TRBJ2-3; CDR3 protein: CASSHFGTSELTDTQYF; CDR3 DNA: TGTGCCAGCAGCCATTTCGGGACTAGCGAGCTAACAGATACGCAGTATTTT
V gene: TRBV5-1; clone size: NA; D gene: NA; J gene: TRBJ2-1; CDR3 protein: CASSWASSDSYNEQFF; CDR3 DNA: TGCGCCAGCAGCTGGGCCTCTAGCGACTCCTACAATGAGCAGTTCTTC
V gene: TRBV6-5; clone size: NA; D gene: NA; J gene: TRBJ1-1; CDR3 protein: CASSLLGMGGDTEAFF; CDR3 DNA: TGTGCCAGCAGTTTGTTGGGGATGGGGGGGGACACTGAAGCTTTCTTT